This T cell receptor beta chain was recorded in a study of blood T cell repertoires in COVID-19. On the study more broadly: Spain, Italy and the United States supplied samples that represented acute and convalescent COVID-19. Sources were T cells, B-cell-depleted T cells, or PBMCs; the material itself was cDNA or gDNA.

V shed 6 bases and J shed 3 bases, with 8 bases lying between them. The CDR3 runs to 12 residues. Germline V lookup: CDR1 MNHEY, CDR2 SMNVEV (reference sequence). Some clones are missing from TCRdb's copy, which holds only in-frame ones; the method was immunoSEQ multiplex PCR. Here the sample spans about 130,000 clones, around four fifths being singletons. Which cohort a participant joined came from the clinical history participants gave. Input material: PBMCs or T cells enriched from blood (not recorded which). This clonotype was sampled from a man aged 25 to 45 who had recovered from COVID-19. The chain recombines TRBV27 with TRBJ1-1; tentatively, D is TRBD1 (6 bases). The CDR3 sequence is CASSQGYTEAFF. DNA of the CDR3: TGTGCCAGCAGCCAGGGGTACACTGAAGCTTTCTTT.